Below, 5 T cell receptor beta chains from the same sample are listed, as sequenced in a study of naive and memory T cell subsets. The beta constant-region primer was an equimolar mix of two oligonucleotides covering TRBC1 and TRBC2. TCRdb redid the calling of the UMI-ligation and nested PCR reads with MiXCR, one entry per CDR3 protein. Among 81,000 or so distinct CDR3 sequences, approximately 6.5% were seen once, and the ten largest hold around 1.7%. Sequencing was carried out using central memory CD4+ T cells from blood. These receptor sequences come from a human donor in good health.

This clonotype was detected many times. This chain joins TRBV11-1 and TRBJ2-1; 8 nucleotides align to TRBD1. This CDR3 spans 14 amino acids. V lost 1 base, J lost 9 bases, and 5 bases stayed unmatched. CDR1 is SGHAT, CDR2 FQDESV, per germline (reference sequence). Here the CDR3 DNA reads TGTGCCAGCAGCTTAGGAGACAGGGGCAGTGAGCAGTTCTTC. Translated: CASSLGDRGSEQFF.

This clonotype was found many times. The CDR3 DNA reads TGCGCCAGCAGCCAACACAGGGGTGGCAATCAGCCCCAGCATTTT. Translation: CASSQHRGGNQPQHF. The J gene is TRBJ1-5, the V gene TRBV4-3, with 7 bases lining up with TRBD1. Germline V gene sequence: CDR1 LGHNA, CDR2 YSLEER. With 2 bases clipped from V and 2 bases from J, the junction kept 3 bases outside the gene matches. CDR3 length: 15 residues.

This clonotype was recorded at least ten times. The CDR3 region has the DNA TGTGCCGGGGGACAGGGATATGGCTACACCTTC. It specifies CAGGQGYGYTF. V usage is TRBV2 and J usage is TRBJ1-2, with TRBD1 matching over 9 bases. The CDR3 has 11 amino acids. Trimming at V came to 11 bases and at J to 5 bases, leaving 3 bases not matched to a gene. The germline V gene has CDR1 SNHLY and CDR2 FYNNEI. Drawing the rest from reference TRBV2 and TRBJ1-2, the complete variable domain is EPEVTQTPSHQVTQMGQEVILRCVPISNHLYFYWYRQILGQKVEFLVSFYNNEISEKSEIFDDQFSVERPDGSNFTLKIRSTKLEDSAMYFCAGGQGYGYTFGSGTRLTVV.

This clonotype was observed a handful of times. This chain joins TRBV15 and TRBJ2-1; D is perhaps TRBD1 (6 bases). The CDR3 is made up of 18 amino acids. Germline V gives CDR1 LNHNV, CDR2 YYDKDF (reference sequence). The V end was cut by 1 base, the J end by 3 bases, with 19 bases between. CDR3 sequence reads: CATSRVYAATDSYNEQFF. In DNA form, the CDR3 reads TGTGCCACCAGCAGAGTGTACGCAGCTACGGACAGCTACAATGAGCAGTTCTTC.

This clonotype was seen at least ten times. The chain joins TRBV5-6 to TRBJ2-1, with 8 bases aligning to TRBD2. V was clipped by 0 bases and J by 16 bases; unmatched bases: 9. Germline CDR1 reads SGHDT; CDR2 reads YYEEEE. The CDR3 covers 13 residues. The CDR3 bases are TGTGCCAGCAGCTTGGCGGGGACTAGTGCGTATTTCTTC. Residues: CASSLAGTSAYFF. Drawing the rest from reference TRBV5-6 and TRBJ2-1, the complete variable domain is DAGVTQSPTHLIKTRGQQVTLRCSPKSGHDTVSWYQQALGQGPQFIFQYYEEEERQRGNFPDRFSGHQFPNYSSELNVNALLLGDSALYLCASSLAGTSAYFFGPGTRLTVL.